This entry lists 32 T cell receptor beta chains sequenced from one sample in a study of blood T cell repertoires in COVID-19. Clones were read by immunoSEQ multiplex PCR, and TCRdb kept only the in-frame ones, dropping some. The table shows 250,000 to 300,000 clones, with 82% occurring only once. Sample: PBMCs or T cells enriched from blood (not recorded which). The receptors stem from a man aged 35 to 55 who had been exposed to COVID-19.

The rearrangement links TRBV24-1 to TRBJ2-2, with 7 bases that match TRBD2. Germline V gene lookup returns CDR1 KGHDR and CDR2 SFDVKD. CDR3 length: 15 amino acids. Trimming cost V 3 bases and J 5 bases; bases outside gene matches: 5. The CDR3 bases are TGTGCCACCAGTGATAGCGGGGTTCTAACCGGGGAGCTGTTTTTT. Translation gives CATSDSGVLTGELFF.

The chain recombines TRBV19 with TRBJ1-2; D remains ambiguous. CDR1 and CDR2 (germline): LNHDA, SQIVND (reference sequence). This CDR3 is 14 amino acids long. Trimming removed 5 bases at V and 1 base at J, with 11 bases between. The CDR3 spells CASSPGYSNYGYTF. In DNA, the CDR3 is TGTGCCAGTAGTCCCGGTTACAGTAACTATGGCTACACCTTC.

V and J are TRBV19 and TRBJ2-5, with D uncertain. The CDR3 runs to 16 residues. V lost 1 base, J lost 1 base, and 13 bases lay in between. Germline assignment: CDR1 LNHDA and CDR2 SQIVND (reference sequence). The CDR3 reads CASSIVTTYSQETQYF. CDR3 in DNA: TGTGCCAGTAGTATAGTTACCACGTACTCCCAAGAGACCCAGTACTTC.

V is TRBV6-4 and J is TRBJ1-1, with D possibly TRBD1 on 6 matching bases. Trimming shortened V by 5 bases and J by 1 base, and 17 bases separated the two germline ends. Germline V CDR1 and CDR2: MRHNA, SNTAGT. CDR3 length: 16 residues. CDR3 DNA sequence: TGTGCCAGCAGTCCACAGGCAGGGGTAGCGAACACTGAAGCTTTCTTT. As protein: CASSPQAGVANTEAFF.

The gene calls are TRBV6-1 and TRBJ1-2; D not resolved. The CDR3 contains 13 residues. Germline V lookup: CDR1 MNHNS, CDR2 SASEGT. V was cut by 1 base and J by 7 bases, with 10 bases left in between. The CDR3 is CASSEEAGFGYTF. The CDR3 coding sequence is TGTGCCAGCAGTGAAGAGGCCGGGTTTGGCTACACCTTC.

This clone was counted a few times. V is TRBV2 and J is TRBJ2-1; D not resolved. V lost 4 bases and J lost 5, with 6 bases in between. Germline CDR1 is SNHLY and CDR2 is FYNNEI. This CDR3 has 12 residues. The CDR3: CASSVPDNEQFF. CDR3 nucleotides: TGTGCCAGCAGTGTACCAGACAATGAGCAGTTCTTC. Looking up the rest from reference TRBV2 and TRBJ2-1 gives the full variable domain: EPEVTQTPSHQVTQMGQEVILRCVPISNHLYFYWYRQILGQKVEFLVSFYNNEISEKSEIFDDQFSVERPDGSNFTLKIRSTKLEDSAMYFCASSVPDNEQFFGPGTRLTVL.

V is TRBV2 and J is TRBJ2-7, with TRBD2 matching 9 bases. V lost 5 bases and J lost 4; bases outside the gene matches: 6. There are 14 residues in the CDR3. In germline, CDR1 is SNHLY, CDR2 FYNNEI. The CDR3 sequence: CASSFLAGLYEQYF. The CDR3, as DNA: TGTGCCAGCAGTTTTCTAGCGGGATTATACGAGCAGTACTTC.

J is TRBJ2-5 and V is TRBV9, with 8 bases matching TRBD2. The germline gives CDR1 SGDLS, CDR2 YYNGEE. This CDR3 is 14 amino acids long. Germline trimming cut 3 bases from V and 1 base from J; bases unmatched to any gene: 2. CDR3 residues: CASSDGGAQETQYF. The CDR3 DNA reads TGTGCCAGCAGCGACGGGGGGGCCCAAGAGACCCAGTACTTC.

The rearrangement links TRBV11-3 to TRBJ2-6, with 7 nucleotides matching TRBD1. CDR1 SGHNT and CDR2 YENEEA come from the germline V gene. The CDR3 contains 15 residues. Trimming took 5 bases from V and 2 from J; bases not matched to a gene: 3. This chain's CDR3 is CASSKTGTGANVLTF. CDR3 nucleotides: TGTGCCAGCAGCAAGACAGGGACTGGGGCCAACGTCCTGACTTTC. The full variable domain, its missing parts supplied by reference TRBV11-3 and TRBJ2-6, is EAGVVQSPRYKIIEKKQPVAFWCNPISGHNTLYWYLQNLGQGPELLIRYENEEAVDDSQLPKDRFSAERLKGVDSTLKIQPAELGDSAVYLCASSKTGTGANVLTFGAGSRLTVL.

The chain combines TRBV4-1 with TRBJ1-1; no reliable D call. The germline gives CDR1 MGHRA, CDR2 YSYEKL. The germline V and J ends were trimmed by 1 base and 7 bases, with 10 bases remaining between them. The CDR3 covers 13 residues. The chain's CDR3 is CASSQVIPDEAFF. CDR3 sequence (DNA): TGCGCCAGCAGCCAAGTGATACCAGATGAAGCTTTCTTT.

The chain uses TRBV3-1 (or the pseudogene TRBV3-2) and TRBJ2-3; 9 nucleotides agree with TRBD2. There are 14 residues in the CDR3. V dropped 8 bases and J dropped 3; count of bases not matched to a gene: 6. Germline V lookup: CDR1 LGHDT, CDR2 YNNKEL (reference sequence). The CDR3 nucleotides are TGTGCCAGCCGAGCGGGGGGAGGGACAGATACGCAGTATTTT. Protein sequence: CASRAGGGTDTQYF.

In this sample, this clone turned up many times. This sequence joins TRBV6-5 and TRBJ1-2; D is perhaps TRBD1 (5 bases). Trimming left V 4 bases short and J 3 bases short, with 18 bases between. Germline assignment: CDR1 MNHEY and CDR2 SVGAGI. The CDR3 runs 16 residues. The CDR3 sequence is CASSFIHHRKDYGYTF. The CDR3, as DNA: TGTGCCAGCAGTTTCATACACCACAGGAAAGACTATGGCTACACCTTC.

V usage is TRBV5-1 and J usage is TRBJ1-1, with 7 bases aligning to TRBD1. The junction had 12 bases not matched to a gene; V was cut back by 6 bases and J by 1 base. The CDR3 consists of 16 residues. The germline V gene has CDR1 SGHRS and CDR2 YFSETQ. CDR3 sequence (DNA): TGCGCCAGCACCCACACAGGGGTCAAAGAGAACACTGAAGCTTTCTTT. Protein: CASTHTGVKENTEAFF.

CDR3 nucleotide sequence: TGCGCCAGCAGGCCCCTTTCGGACAATGAGCAGTTCTTC. Translating gives CASRPLSDNEQFF. The rearrangement links TRBV5-1 to TRBJ2-1; no clear D gene. Germline CDR1 and CDR2: SGHRS and YFSETQ. V lost 5 bases, J lost 5 bases, and 11 bases lay in between. CDR3 length: 13 amino acids.

Here the CDR3 reads CASRQGADLNTEAFF. CDR3 in DNA: TGTGCCAGCAGGCAGGGGGCAGATTTGAACACTGAAGCTTTCTTT. V usage is TRBV27 and J usage is TRBJ1-1; 8 nucleotides match TRBD1. Per the germline V gene, CDR1 is MNHEY and CDR2 is SMNVEV (reference sequence). The CDR3 sequence is 15 residues long. V lost 6 bases to trimming and J lost 0 bases; unmatched junction nucleotides: 6.

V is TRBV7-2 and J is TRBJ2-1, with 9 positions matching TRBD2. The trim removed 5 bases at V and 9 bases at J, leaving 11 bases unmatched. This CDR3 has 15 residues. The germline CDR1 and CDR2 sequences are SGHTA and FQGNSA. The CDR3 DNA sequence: TGTGCCAGCAGCCAGCTGTCTAGCGGGAACGTTGAGCAGTTCTTC. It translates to CASSQLSSGNVEQFF.

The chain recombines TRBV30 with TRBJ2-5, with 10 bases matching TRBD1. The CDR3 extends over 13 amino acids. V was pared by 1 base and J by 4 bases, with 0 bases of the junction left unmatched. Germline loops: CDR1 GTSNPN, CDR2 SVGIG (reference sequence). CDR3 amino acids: CAWSGTGGETQYF. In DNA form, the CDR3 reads TGTGCCTGGAGTGGGACAGGGGGAGAGACCCAGTACTTC.

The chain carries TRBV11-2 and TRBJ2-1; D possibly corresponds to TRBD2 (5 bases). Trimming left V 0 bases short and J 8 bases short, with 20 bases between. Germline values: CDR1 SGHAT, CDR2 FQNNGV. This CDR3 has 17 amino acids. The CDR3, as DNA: TGTGCCAGCAGCTTAGATCGAGGAGCTAGCCTTAGTGATGAGCAGTTCTTC. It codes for CASSLDRGASLSDEQFF.

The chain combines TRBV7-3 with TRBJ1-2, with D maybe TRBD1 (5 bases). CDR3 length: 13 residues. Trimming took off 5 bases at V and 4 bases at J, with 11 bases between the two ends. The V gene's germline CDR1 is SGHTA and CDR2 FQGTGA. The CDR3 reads CASSQVQGYGYTF. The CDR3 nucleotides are TGTGCCAGCAGCCAGGTTCAGGGCTATGGCTACACCTTC.

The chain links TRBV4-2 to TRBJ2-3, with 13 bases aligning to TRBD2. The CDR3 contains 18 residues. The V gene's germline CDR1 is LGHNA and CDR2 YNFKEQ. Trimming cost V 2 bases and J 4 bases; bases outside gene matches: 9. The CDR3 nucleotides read TGTGCCAGCAGCCAACTTTCCGGAGGACTAGCGGGAGCAGATACGCAGTATTTT. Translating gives CASSQLSGGLAGADTQYF.

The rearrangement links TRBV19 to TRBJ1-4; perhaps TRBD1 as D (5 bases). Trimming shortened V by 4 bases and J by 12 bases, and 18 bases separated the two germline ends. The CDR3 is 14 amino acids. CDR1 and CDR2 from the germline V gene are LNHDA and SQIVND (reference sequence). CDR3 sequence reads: CASSTGLLREELFF. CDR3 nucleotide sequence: TGTGCCAGTAGTACGGGACTCCTCCGGGAGGAACTGTTTTTT.

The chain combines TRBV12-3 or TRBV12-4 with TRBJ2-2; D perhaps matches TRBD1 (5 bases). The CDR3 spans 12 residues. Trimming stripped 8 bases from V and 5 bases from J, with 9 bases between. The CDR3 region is CASLPGTGELFF. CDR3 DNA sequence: TGTGCCAGCCTTCCAGGGACCGGGGAGCTGTTTTTT.

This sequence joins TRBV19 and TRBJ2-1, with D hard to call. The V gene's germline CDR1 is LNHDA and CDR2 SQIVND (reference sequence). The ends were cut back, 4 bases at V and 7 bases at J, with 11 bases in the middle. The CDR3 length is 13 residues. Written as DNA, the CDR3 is TGTGCCAGTAGTACCCGACTCCTTAATGAGCAGTTCTTC. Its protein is CASSTRLLNEQFF.

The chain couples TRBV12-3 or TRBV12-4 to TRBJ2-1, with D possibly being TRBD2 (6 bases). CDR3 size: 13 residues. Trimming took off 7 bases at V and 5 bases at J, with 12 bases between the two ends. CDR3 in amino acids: CASKGGTNNEQFF. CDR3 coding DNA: TGTGCCAGCAAGGGCGGGACGAACAATGAGCAGTTCTTC.

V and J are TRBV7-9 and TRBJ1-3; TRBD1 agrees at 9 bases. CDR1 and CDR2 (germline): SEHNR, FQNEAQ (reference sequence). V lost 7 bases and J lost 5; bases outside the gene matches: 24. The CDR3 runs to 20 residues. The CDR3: CASTNSPPNSGDRVRNTIYF. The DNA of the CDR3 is TGTGCCAGCACCAACTCCCCCCCCAACTCCGGGGACAGGGTTCGAAACACCATATATTTT.

The CDR3: CASSLVSLETQYF. CDR3 coding DNA: TGTGCCAGCAGCCTAGTGAGCCTCGAGACCCAGTACTTC. The chain links TRBV11-3 to TRBJ2-5, with D unclear. Trimming pared 5 bases from V and 5 bases from J, leaving 12 bases between. The CDR3 is 13 residues long. Looked up from germline, CDR1 is SGHNT and CDR2 is YENEEA.

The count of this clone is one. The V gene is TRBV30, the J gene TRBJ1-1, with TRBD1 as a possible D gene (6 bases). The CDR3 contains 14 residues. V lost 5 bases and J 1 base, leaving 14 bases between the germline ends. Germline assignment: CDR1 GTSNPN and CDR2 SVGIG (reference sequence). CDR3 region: CAWGGLSSNTEAFF. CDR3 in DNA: TGTGCCTGGGGGGGCCTATCATCGAACACTGAAGCTTTCTTT.

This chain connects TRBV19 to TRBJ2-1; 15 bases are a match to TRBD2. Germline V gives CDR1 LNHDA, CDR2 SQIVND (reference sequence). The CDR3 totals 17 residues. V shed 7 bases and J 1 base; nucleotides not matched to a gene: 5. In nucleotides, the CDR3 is TGTGCCAGTATGGGACTAGCGGGAGGAAAGTCCTACAATGAGCAGTTCTTC. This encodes CASMGLAGGKSYNEQFF.

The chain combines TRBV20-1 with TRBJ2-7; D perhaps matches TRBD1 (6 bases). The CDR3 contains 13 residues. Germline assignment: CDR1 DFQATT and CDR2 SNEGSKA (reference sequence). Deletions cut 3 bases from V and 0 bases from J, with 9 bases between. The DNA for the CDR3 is TGCAGTGCTAGTCAGGGGCCCTCCTACGAGCAGTACTTC. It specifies CSASQGPSYEQYF.

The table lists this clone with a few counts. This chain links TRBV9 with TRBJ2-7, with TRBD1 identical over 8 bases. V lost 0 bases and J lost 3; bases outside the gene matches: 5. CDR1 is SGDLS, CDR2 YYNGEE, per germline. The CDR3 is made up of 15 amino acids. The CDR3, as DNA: TGTGCCAGCAGCGTAGATACAGGGGGTGGCTACGAGCAGTACTTC. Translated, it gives CASSVDTGGGYEQYF.

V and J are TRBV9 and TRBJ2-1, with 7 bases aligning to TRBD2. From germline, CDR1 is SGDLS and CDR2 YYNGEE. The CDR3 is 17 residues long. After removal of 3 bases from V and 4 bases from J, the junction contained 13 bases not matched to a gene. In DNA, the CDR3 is TGTGCCAGCAGCGAACCGGTTGGAAGGGAGGGATACAATGAGCAGTTCTTC. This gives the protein CASSEPVGREGYNEQFF.

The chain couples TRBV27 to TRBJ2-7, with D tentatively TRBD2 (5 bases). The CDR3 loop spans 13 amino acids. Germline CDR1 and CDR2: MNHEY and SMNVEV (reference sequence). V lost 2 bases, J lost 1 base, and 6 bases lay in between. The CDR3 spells CASSLEGSYEQYF. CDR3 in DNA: TGTGCCAGCAGTTTAGAGGGATCCTACGAGCAGTACTTC.